The T cell receptor beta chain under discussion was sequenced for a study of T cell repertoires in cytomegalovirus infection. V was clipped by 10 bases and J by 2 bases, with 26 bases between them. CDR3 size: 18 residues. TCRdb fed the reads into MiXCR, producing one record per CDR3 protein. Among roughly 90,000 distinct CDR3 sequences, under 30% were seen once, and the ten largest hold roughly 50%. This clonotype was counted between two and nine times. Its antigen is still unknown. The chain combines TRBV12-3 or TRBV12-4 with TRBJ2-2; D not certain. This TCR was sampled from a human donor in good health (CMV status not recorded). Some clones in this sample may be carry-over from other donors' samples. The source material was CD8+ T cells from cultured PBMCs, sampled from culture after CMV antigen stimulation. The CDR3, as DNA: TGTGCCACCAACAACCCCGACACCCCAATGCTAAACACCGGGGAGCTGTTTTTT. Its protein product is CATNNPDTPMLNTGELFF.